Below, 3 T cell receptor beta chains from the same sample are listed, as sequenced in a study of vaccination effects on CD4 cells after COVID-19. The antigens these receptors bind are not known. Antigen-specific CD4+ T cells expanded by the ViraFEST assay with viral peptide pools were then sequenced. When ten to eleven days of culture had elapsed, CD4+ T cells were isolated. The individual was infected with SARS-CoV-2 between March and December 2020, as confirmed by PCR. Some clones are missing from TCRdb's copy, which holds only in-frame ones; the method was immunoSEQ multiplex PCR. The table lists tens of thousands of clones, 72% of them singletons. The sample was CD4+ T cells from PBMCs cultured with a peptide pool, taken before COVID-19 vaccination. The receptors come from a human donor who had a prior SARS-CoV-2 infection.

The chain carries TRBV4-3 and TRBJ2-2; perhaps TRBD2 as D (6 bases). Germline V gene lookup returns CDR1 LGHNA and CDR2 YSLEER. The CDR3 sequence is 15 residues long. Trimming stripped 3 bases from V and 1 base from J, with 9 bases between. The CDR3 is CASSHLGRNTGELFF. The CDR3 nucleotides are TGCGCCAGCAGCCACCTCGGGAGGAACACCGGGGAGCTGTTTTTT.

The chain carries TRBV27 and TRBJ2-7; D is possibly TRBD1 (5 bases). V was clipped by 5 bases and J by 2 bases, with 10 bases between them. Germline assignment: CDR1 MNHEY and CDR2 SMNVEV (reference sequence). This CDR3 comprises 13 residues. CDR3: CASSDRPPYEQYF. DNA of the CDR3: TGTGCCAGCAGTGACAGACCCCCCTACGAGCAGTACTTC.

The chain uses TRBV7-2 and TRBJ2-1; tentatively, D is TRBD1 or TRBD2 (6 bases each). There are 15 residues in the CDR3. V lost 1 base and J lost 1, with 8 bases in between. The germline CDR1 and CDR2 sequences are SGHTA and FQGNSA. The CDR3 DNA follows: TGTGCCAGCAGCTTAGGGGGGGCTTCCTACAATGAGCAGTTCTTC. It specifies CASSLGGASYNEQFF.